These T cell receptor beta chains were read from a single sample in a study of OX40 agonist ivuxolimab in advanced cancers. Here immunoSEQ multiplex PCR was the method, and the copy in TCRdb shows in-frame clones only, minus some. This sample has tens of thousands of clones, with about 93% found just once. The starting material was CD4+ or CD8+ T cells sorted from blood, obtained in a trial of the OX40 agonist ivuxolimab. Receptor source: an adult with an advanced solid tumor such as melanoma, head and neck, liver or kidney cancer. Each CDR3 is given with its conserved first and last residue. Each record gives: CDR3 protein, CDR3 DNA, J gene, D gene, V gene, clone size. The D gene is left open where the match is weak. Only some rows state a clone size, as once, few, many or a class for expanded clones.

cdr3_aa: CASSEEGRNEQFF; cdr3_nt: TGTGCCAGCAGTGAAGAGGGACGCAATGAGCAGTTCTTC; j_call: TRBJ2-1; d_call: NA; v_call: TRBV2; clone_size: NA
cdr3_aa: CSAKEGYEQYF; cdr3_nt: TGCAGTGCTAAGGAGGGCTACGAGCAGTACTTC; j_call: TRBJ2-7; d_call: NA; v_call: TRBV20-1; clone_size: NA
cdr3_aa: CASSLGLAGREELFF; cdr3_nt: TGTGCCAGCAGCTTAGGACTAGCGGGCCGGGAGGAGCTGTTTTTT; j_call: TRBJ2-2; d_call: TRBD2; v_call: TRBV11-2; clone_size: once
cdr3_aa: CASYLSDNTEAFF; cdr3_nt: TGTGCCAGTTACCTTAGCGATAACACTGAAGCTTTCTTT; j_call: TRBJ1-1; d_call: NA; v_call: TRBV19; clone_size: NA
cdr3_aa: CASSHPGTYEQYF; cdr3_nt: TGCGCCAGCAGCCATCCGGGAACTTACGAGCAGTACTTC; j_call: TRBJ2-7; d_call: NA; v_call: TRBV4-1; clone_size: NA
cdr3_aa: CASSLSGGFNNEQFF; cdr3_nt: TGTGCCAGCAGCTTAAGCGGGGGATTTAACAATGAGCAGTTCTTC; j_call: TRBJ2-1; d_call: TRBD2; v_call: TRBV7-3; clone_size: NA
cdr3_aa: CASAREFDEQYF; cdr3_nt: TGTGCCAGTGCGAGGGAGTTCGACGAGCAGTACTTC; j_call: TRBJ2-7; d_call: NA; v_call: TRBV6-5; clone_size: once
cdr3_aa: CASSPLLTYEQYF; cdr3_nt: TGTGCCAGCAGTCCTTTATTAACCTACGAGCAGTACTTC; j_call: TRBJ2-7; d_call: NA; v_call: TRBV6-6; clone_size: NA
cdr3_aa: CASSSPGRDPQYF; cdr3_nt: TGTGCCAGCAGTTCCCCTGGCCGGGACCCGCAGTACTTC; j_call: TRBJ2-7; d_call: NA; v_call: TRBV6-5; clone_size: NA
cdr3_aa: CASSPRDGESPLHF; cdr3_nt: TGTGCCAGCAGCCCCAGGGACGGGGAATCACCCCTCCACTTT; j_call: TRBJ1-6; d_call: NA; v_call: TRBV9; clone_size: NA
cdr3_aa: CASSHAGQQETQYF; cdr3_nt: TGTGCCAGCAGCCACGCGGGACAGCAAGAGACCCAGTACTTC; j_call: TRBJ2-5; d_call: NA; v_call: TRBV7-9; clone_size: NA